This entry features one T cell receptor beta chain sequence. The antigen is unknown. This CDR3 is 14 amino acids long. The germline gives CDR1 SGHVS, CDR2 FNYEAQ. The ends lost 4 bases at V and 2 bases at J; junction bases unmatched: 4. Using immunoSEQ multiplex PCR, the repertoire was profiled, and TCRdb retains in-frame clones only, with some absent. The sample records about 94,000 clones, around 86% being singletons. The sample belongs to a study of OX40 agonist ivuxolimab in advanced cancers. Study-wide results and caveats: People who partly responded at 0.1-3.0 mg/kg had some of the least clonal expansion seen.

This receptor was identified in an adult with an advanced solid tumor such as melanoma, head and neck, liver or kidney cancer. The chain has TRBV7-6 and TRBJ2-7; 8 positions agree with TRBD2. Source: CD4+ or CD8+ T cells sorted from blood, taken in a trial of the OX40 agonist ivuxolimab. The DNA for the CDR3 is TGTGCCAGCAGCTCGGTAGCGGGGCCCTACGAGCAGTACTTC. This gives the protein CASSSVAGPYEQYF.